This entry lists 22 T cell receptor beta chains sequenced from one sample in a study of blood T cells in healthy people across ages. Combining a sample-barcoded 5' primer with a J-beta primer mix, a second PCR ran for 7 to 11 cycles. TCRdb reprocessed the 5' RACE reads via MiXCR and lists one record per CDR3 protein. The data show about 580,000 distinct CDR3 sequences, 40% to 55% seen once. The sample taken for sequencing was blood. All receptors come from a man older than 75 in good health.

CDR3 region: CSAQTSGGSYSYNEQFF. The DNA of the CDR3 is TGCAGTGCTCAAACTAGCGGGGGGTCCTACTCCTACAATGAGCAGTTCTTC. The genes are TRBV20-1 and TRBJ2-1; TRBD2 matches at 12 bases. The CDR3 has 17 residues. After removal of 5 bases from V and 0 bases from J, the junction contained 8 bases not matched to a gene. CDR1 DFQATT and CDR2 SNEGSKA come from the germline V gene (reference sequence).

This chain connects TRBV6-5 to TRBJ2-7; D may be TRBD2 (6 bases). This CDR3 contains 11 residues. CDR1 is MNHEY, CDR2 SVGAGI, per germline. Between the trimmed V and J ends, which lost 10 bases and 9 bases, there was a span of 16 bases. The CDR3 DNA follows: TGTGCCACCACCGACGGGAGAGGGCAGTACTTC. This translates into CATTDGRGQYF.

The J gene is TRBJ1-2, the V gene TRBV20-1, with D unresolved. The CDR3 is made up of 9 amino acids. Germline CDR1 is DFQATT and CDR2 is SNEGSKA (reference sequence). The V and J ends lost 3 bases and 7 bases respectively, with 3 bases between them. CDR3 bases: TGCAGTGCTAGTGGTGGCTACACCTTC. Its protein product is CSASGGYTF.

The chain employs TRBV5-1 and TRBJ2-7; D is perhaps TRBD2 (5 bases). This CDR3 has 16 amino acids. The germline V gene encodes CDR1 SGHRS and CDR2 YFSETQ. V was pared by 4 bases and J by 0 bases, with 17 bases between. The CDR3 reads CASSLIDGDFSYEQYF. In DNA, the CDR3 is TGCGCCAGCAGCCTTATCGACGGGGATTTCTCCTACGAGCAGTACTTC.

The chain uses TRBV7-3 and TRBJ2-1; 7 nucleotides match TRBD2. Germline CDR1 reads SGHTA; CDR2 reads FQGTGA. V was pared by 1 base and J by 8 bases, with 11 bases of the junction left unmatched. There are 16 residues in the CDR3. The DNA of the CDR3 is TGTGCCAGCAGCTTAAACTCCAGGACTAGTATCGATGAGCAGTTCTTC. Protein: CASSLNSRTSIDEQFF.

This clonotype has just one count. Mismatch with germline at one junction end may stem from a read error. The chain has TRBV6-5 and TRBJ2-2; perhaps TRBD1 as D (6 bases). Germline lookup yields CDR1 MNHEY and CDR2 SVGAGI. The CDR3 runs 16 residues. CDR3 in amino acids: CAGSYPARGGTGELFF. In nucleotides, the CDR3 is TGTGCCGGCAGTTACCCGGCCAGGGGCGGCACCGGGGAGCTGTTTTTT.

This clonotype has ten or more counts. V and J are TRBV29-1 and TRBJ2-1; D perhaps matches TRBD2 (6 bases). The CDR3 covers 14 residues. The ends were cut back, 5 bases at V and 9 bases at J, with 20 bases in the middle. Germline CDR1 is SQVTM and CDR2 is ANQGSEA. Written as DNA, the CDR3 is TGCAGCGTTCTGGGCGGGACCGATTCGGGTGAGCAGTTCTTC. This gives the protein CSVLGGTDSGEQFF.

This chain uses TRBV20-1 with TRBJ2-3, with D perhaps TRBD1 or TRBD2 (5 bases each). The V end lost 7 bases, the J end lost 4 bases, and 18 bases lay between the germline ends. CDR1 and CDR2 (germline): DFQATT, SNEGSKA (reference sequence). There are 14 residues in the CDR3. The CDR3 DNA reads TGCAGTGTGCCGGGACCCACCAATTCAGATACGCAGTATTTT. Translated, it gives CSVPGPTNSDTQYF.

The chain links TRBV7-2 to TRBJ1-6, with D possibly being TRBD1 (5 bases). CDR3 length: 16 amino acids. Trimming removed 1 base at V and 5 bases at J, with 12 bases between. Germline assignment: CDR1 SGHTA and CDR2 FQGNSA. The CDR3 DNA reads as TGTGCCAGCAGCTTAGGCGGGGGGTATAATAATTCACCCCTCCACTTT. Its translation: CASSLGGGYNNSPLHF.

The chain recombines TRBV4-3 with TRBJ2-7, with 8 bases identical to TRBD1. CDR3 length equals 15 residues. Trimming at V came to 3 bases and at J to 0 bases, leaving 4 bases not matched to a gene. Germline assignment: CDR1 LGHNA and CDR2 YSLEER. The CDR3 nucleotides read TGCGCCAGCAGCCAGAATGACAGGGGCTCCTACGAGCAGTACTTC. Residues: CASSQNDRGSYEQYF.

The CDR3 is CASSYRHSYNSPLHF. The CDR3 DNA reads as TGTGCCAGCAGCTACAGACATTCCTATAATTCACCCCTCCACTTT. The chain recombines TRBV3-1 with TRBJ1-6, with D hard to call. This CDR3 has 15 residues. CDR1 LGHDT and CDR2 YNNKEL come from the germline V gene (reference sequence). V lost 5 bases to trimming and J lost 1 base, with 9 bases between them. The whole variable domain, filled in from reference TRBV3-1 and TRBJ1-6, reads DTAVSQTPKYLVTQMGNDKSIKCEQNLGHDTMYWYKQDSKKFLKIMFSYNNKELIINETVPNRFSPKSPDKAHLNLHINSLELGDSAVYFCASSYRHSYNSPLHFGNGTRLTVT.

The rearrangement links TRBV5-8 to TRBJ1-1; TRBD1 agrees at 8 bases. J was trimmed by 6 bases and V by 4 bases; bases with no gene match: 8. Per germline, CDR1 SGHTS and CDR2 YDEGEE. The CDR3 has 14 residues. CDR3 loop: CASSDRQGRPEAFF. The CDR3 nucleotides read TGTGCCAGCAGCGATCGACAGGGGCGCCCTGAAGCTTTCTTT.

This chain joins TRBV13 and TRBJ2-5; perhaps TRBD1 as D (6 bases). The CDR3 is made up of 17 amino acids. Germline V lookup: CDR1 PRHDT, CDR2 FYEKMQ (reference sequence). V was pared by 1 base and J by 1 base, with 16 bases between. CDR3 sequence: CASSLATGKKVQETQYF. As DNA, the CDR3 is TGTGCCAGCAGCTTAGCTACAGGGAAAAAGGTCCAAGAGACCCAGTACTTC.

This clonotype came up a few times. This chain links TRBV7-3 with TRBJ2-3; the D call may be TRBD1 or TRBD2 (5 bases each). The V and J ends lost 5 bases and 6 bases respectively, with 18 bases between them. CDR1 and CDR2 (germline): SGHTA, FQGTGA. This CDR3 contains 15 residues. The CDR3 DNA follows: TGTGCCAGCAGCCCTGACGGGGCCCCCCTCGATACGCAGTATTTT. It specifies CASSPDGAPLDTQYF.

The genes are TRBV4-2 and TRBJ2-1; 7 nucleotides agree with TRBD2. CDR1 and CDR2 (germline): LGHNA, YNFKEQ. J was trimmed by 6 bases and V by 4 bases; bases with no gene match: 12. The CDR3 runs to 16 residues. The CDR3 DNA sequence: TGTGCCAGCAGCCCACGACTAAGCGGGGCCTCCAATGAGCAGTTCTTC. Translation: CASSPRLSGASNEQFF.

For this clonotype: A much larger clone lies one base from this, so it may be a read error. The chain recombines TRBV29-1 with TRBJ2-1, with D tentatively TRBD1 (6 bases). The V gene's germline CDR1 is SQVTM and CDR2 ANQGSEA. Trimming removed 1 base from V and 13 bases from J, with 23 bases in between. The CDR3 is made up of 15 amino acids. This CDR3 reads CSVEALTGISETQFF. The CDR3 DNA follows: TGCAGCGTTGAAGCCCTTACAGGGATCTCAGAGACCCAGTTCTTC.

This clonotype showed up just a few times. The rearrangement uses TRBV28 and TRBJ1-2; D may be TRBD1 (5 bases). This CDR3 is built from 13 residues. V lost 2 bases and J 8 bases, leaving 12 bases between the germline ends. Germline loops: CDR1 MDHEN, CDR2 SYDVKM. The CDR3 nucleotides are TGTGCCAGCAGTTTAATCGCCTCAGGGGGCTACACCTTC. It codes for CASSLIASGGYTF.

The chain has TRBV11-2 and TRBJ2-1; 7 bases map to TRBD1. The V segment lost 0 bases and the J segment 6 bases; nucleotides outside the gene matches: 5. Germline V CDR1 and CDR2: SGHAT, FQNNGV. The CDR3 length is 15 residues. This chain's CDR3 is CASSLEGQQINEQFF. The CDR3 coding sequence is TGTGCCAGCAGCTTAGAGGGACAGCAAATCAATGAGCAGTTCTTC.

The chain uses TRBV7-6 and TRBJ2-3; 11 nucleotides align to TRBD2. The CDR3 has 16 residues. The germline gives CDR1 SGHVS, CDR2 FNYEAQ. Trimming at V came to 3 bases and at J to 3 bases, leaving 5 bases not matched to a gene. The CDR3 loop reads CASSFTSGRATDTQYF. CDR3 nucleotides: TGTGCCAGCAGCTTTACTAGCGGGAGAGCAACAGATACGCAGTATTTT.

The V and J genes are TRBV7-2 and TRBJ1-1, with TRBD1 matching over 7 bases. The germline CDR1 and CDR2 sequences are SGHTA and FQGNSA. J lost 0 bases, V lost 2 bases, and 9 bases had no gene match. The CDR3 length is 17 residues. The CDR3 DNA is TGTGCCAGCAGCTTACGGGCAGGGGGGAGTATGAACACTGAAGCTTTCTTT. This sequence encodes CASSLRAGGSMNTEAFF. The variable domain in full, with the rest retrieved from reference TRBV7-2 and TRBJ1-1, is GAGVSQSPSNKVTEKGKDVELRCDPISGHTALYWYRQSLGQGLEFLIYFQGNSAPDKSGLPSDRFSAERTGGSVSTLTIQRTQQEDSAVYLCASSLRAGGSMNTEAFFGQGTRLTVV.

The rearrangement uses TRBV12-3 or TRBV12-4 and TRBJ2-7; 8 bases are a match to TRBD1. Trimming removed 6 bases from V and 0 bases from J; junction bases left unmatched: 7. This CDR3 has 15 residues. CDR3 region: CASRVRQGLSYEQYF. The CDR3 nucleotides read TGTGCCAGCAGAGTCCGACAGGGGCTCTCCTACGAGCAGTACTTC.

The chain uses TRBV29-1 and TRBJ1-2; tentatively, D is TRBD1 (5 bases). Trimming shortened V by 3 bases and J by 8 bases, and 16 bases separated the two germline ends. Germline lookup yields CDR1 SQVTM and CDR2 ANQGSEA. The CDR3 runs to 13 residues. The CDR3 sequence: CSVDEVRAGGYTF. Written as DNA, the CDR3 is TGCAGCGTTGACGAGGTCAGGGCGGGAGGCTACACCTTC.